These T cell receptor beta chains were read from a single sample in a study of CD8+ T cells in alopecia areata. TCRdb's table, derived via immunoSEQ multiplex PCR, lists solely in-frame clones and lacks some. The table lists roughly 150,000 clones, about 53% of them singletons. The material sequenced was CD8+ T cells sorted from blood, taken at week 0. The receptor source for this set is a human donor with alopecia areata. Each CDR3 is given with its conserved first and last residue. The D gene is left open where the match is weak. Clone size is shown for a subset of rows, as once, few, many or a class of expanded clone.

j_call,clone_size,d_call,v_call,cdr3_aa,cdr3_nt
TRBJ1-5,.,.,TRBV27,CASSTGLGQPQHF,TGTGCCAGCAGCACTGGGCTTGGTCAGCCCCAGCATTTT
TRBJ1-2,.,.,TRBV7-8,CASSLSAGNGYTF,TGTGCCAGCAGCTTATCGGCAGGGAATGGCTACACCTTC
TRBJ1-5,.,.,TRBV7-7,CASSPRLGF,TGTGCCAGCAGCCCCCGGCTTGGATTT
TRBJ1-1,.,.,TRBV29-1,CSVSGGTNTEAFF,TGCAGCGTGAGTGGGGGAACGAACACTGAAGCTTTCTTT
TRBJ1-2,.,.,TRBV29-1,CSVVVMGGRHYTF,TGCAGCGTTGTGGTTATGGGGGGTCGTCATTACACCTTC
TRBJ1-1,.,.,TRBV11-2,CASSLNTEAFF,TGTGCCAGCAGCTTGAACACTGAAGCTTTCTTT
TRBJ1-1,.,.,TRBV4-1,CASSGAEAFF,TGCGCCAGCAGCGGCGCTGAAGCTTTCTTT
TRBJ2-7,few,.,TRBV10-3,CAIRSGAPTEQYF,TGTGCCATCAGATCCGGGGCCCCAACTGAGCAGTACTTC
TRBJ2-5,.,.,TRBV25-1,CASSESDSQETQYF,TGTGCCAGCAGTGAATCTGACAGCCAAGAGACCCAGTACTTC
TRBJ1-2,few,.,TRBV29-1,CSVIAGSYGYTF,TGCAGCGTTATAGCTGGTAGCTATGGCTACACCTTC
TRBJ2-2,.,.,TRBV19,CASTGIPGVPGELFF,TGTGCCAGTACCGGGATCCCCGGTGTCCCCGGGGAGCTGTTTTTT
TRBJ2-1,few,.,TRBV7-9,CASSPPGGEQFF,TGTGCCAGCAGCCCACCTGGGGGCGAGCAGTTCTTC
TRBJ1-2,.,TRBD1,TRBV11-2,CASSSRQGMDYGYTF,TGTGCCAGCAGCTCCCGACAGGGGATGGACTATGGCTACACCTTC
TRBJ2-3,.,.,TRBV7-9,CASSGRGSSTDTQYF,TGTGCCAGCAGCGGTCGGGGGTCGAGCACAGATACGCAGTATTTT
TRBJ1-1,.,.,TRBV30,CAWRDLNTEAFF,TGTGCCTGGAGAGACTTGAACACTGAAGCTTTCTTT
TRBJ1-2,.,.,TRBV29-1,CSVEGRHGYTF,TGCAGCGTTGAGGGTAGGCATGGCTACACCTTC
TRBJ1-5,.,.,TRBV5-6,CASSLGSGQPQHF,TGTGCCAGCAGCTTGGGAAGTGGTCAGCCCCAGCATTTT
TRBJ2-4,.,.,TRBV7-8,CASSPVAGLAKNIQYF,TGTGCCAGCAGCCCCGTCGCCGGACTAGCCAAAAACATTCAGTACTTC
TRBJ2-7,.,.,TRBV10-2,CASSDFLRGKYEQYF,TGCGCCAGCAGTGATTTTCTGAGAGGGAAATACGAGCAGTACTTC